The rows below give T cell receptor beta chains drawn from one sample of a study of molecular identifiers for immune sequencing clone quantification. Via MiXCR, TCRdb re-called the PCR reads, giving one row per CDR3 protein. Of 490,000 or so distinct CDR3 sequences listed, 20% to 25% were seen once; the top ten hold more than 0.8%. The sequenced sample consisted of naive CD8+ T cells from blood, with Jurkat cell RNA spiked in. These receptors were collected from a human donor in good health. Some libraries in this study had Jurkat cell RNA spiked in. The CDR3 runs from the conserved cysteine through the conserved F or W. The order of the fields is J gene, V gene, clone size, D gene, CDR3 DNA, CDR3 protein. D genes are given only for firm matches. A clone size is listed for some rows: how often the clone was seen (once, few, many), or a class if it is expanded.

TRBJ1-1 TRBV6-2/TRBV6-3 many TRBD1 TGTGCCAGCAGTTACTCGGACAGGGCGAACACTGAAGCTTTCTTT CASSYSDRANTEAFF
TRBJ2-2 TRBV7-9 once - TGTGCCAGCAGCTGGGGACCACCTACCGCGAACACCGGGGAGCTGTTTTTT CASSWGPPTANTGELFF
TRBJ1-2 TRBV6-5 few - TGTGCCAGCAGAGAATACCACCAACAGGGCGGCTATGGCTACACCTTC CASREYHQQGGYGYTF
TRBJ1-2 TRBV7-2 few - TGTGCCAGCAGCCCCGAGGGGTCAGCCAGCCTCTATGGCTACACCTTC CASSPEGSASLYGYTF
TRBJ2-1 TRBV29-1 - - TGCAGCGTTGTGGGGGGTAGGTACAATGAGCAGTTCTTC CSVVGGRYNEQFF
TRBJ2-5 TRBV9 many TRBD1 TGTGCCAGCAGCCCACGGACAGGGGAAGAGACCCAGTACTTC CASSPRTGEETQYF
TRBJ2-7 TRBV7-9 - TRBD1 TGTGCCAGCAGCGCCGGGACAGGGATGTTCTACGAGCAGTACTTC CASSAGTGMFYEQYF
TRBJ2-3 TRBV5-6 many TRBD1 TGTGCCAGCAGCGGACGGACAGGGGCGATTTCCACAGATACGCAGTATTTT CASSGRTGAISTDTQYF
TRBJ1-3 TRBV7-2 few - TGTGCCAGCAGCAAACTGGGGGTTGTTGGCTCTGGAAACACCATATATTTT CASSKLGVVGSGNTIYF
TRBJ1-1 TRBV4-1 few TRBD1 TGCGCCAGCAGCCAGGGACAGGGCCCCACTGAAGCTTTCTTT CASSQGQGPTEAFF
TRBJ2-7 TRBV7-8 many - TGTGCCAGCAGCTTAGCGTGGAGGGAAACCTCCTACGAGCAGTACTTC CASSLAWRETSYEQYF
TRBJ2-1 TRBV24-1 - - TGTGCCACCAGTGATTTCGGGGTTAATGAGCAGTTCTTC CATSDFGVNEQFF
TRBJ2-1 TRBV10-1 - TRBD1 TGCGCCAGCAGCCGGGACAGGGGCAATGAGCAGTTCTTC CASSRDRGNEQFF
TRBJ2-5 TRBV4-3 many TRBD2 TGCGCCAGCAGCCAAGACCGGACTAGCGGGAGCCTGGAGACCCAGTACTTC CASSQDRTSGSLETQYF
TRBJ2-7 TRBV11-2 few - TGTGCCAGCAGCTTAGGGACGGATTGGGGAGAGCAGTACTTC CASSLGTDWGEQYF
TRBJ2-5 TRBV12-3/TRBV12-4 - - TGTGCCAGCAGTCGGTGCGTCGGTCAAGAGACCCAGTACTTC CASSRCVGQETQYF
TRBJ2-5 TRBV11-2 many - TGTGCCAGCAAGCGCCCAGCAGGGGAGACCCAGTACTTC CASKRPAGETQYF
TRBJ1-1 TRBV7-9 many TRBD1 TGTGCCGCAACAGGGGGCACTGAAGCTTTCTTT CAATGGTEAFF
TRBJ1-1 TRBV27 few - TGTGCCAGCAGTCCGTCCCCTGAGGAGGGAGCTTTCTTT CASSPSPEEGAFF
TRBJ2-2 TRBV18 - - TGTGCCAGCTCACCACCGATAGGCACAACGAACACCGGGGAGCTGTTTTTT CASSPPIGTTNTGELFF
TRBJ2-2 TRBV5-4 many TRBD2 TGTGCCAGCAGCTTGGGGCTAGCGGGGAACACCGGGGAGCTGTTTTTT CASSLGLAGNTGELFF
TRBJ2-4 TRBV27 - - TGTGCCAGCACTCCGGGCCCCCCGGATGAGTTAGCCAAAAACATTCAGTACTTC CASTPGPPDELAKNIQYF
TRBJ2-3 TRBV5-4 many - TGTGCCAGCAGCCTGGGACACCTAACTAGCACAGATACGCAGTATTTT CASSLGHLTSTDTQYF
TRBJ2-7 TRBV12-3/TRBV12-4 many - TGTGCCAGCGGCCCGGCGGGTGCCTACGAGCAGTACTTC CASGPAGAYEQYF
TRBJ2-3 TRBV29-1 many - TGCAGCGAGATACGATATGGGAGAGCCACAGATACGCAGTATTTT CSEIRYGRATDTQYF
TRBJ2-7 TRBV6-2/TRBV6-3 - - TGTGCCAGCAGTTACGCGGGCGACTACGAGCAGTACTTC CASSYAGDYEQYF
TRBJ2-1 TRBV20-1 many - TGCAGTGCTAGAGACCCAGTCAGTTACAATGAGCAGTTCTTC CSARDPVSYNEQFF
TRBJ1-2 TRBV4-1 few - TGCGCCAGCAGCCAAGAGACAGTTTCTTACTATGGCTACACCTTC CASSQETVSYYGYTF
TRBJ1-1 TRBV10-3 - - TGTGCCATCAGTGGAGAGGGGAACACTGAAGCTTTCTTT CAISGEGNTEAFF
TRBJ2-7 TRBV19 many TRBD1 TGTGCCAGTAGTTTCTCCGGGACAGGGAACGCCTGGGAGCAGTACTTC CASSFSGTGNAWEQYF
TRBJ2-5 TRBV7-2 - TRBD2 TGTGCCAGCAGCCCTAGCGGGGGGATGCAAGAGACCCAGTACTTC CASSPSGGMQETQYF
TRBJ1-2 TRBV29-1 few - TGCAGCGTTGCGGATAACTATGGCTACACCTTC CSVADNYGYTF
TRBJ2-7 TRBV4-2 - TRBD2 TGTGCCAGCAGCCAAGATTCGCTAGCGGACTCAGGGACCTACGAGCAGTACTTC CASSQDSLADSGTYEQYF
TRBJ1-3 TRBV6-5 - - TGTGCCAGCAGTTACTCGAGAGATCAGGGAATCTGGTCCTCTGGAAACACCATATATTTT CASSYSRDQGIWSSGNTIYF
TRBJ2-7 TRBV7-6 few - TGTGCCAGCAGCACGGGACCGGCGTCCGAGCAGTACTTC CASSTGPASEQYF
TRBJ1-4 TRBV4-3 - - TGCGCCAGCAGCCAAGAATCTCGGGGGTCAGAGATTAATGAAAAACTGCTTTTT CASSQESRGSEINEKLLF
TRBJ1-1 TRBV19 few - TGTGCCAGTAGCCAGTGGGGGAACACTGAAGCTTTCTTT CASSQWGNTEAFF
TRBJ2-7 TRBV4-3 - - TGCGCCAGCAGCCAAGACCGGACAAGAGACTACGAGCAGTACTTC CASSQDRTRDYEQYF
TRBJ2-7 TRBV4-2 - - TGTGCCAGCAGCCAAAGCTTGGGGGTTTCCTACGAGCAGTACTTC CASSQSLGVSYEQYF